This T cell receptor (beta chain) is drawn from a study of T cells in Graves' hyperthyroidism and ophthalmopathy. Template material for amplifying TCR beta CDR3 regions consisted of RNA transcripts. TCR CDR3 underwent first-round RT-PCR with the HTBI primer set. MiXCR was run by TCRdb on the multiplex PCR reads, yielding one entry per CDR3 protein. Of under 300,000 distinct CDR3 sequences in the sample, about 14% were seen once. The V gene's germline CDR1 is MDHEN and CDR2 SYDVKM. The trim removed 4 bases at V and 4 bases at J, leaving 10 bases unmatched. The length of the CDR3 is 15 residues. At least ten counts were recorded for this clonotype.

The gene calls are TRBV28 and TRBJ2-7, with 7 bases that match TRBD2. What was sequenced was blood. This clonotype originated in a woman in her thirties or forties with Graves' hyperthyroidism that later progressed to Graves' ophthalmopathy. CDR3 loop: CASSSRTRDVYEQYF. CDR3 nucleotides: TGTGCCAGCAGTTCCCGGACTAGAGATGTATACGAGCAGTACTTC.